This T cell receptor beta chain appears in the sequencing data of a study of T cell repertoires in cytomegalovirus infection (dated by TCRdb to about 2019). With respect to the entire study: The peptide stimulations were aimed at well-studied HLA-B-restricted epitopes as well as recently identified HLA-C-restricted CMV epitopes, whose presentation resists viral immunomodulation. Donor HLA type was relevant to the analysis, as public TCR beta signatures indicated carriage of CMV infection together with the matching HLA type.

This clonotype turned up a few times. Its antigen specificity is not known. A junction end diverges from the germline sequence, so it may reflect a read error. Results and caveats for the whole study, not just this receptor: In both this cohort and an independent cohort of 352 donors, the cumulative frequency of public TCR beta family members distinguished carriers of CMV infection plus the relevant HLA type. The ex vivo response was dominated by HLA-C-restricted CMV-specific TCR beta clonotypes, and the single most frequent clonotype in two of eight donors was supplied by these HLA-C-restricted clonotypes.

The treatment or condition label of this sample denotes: in vitro stimulation with specific CMV peptide epitopes to enrich CMV-specific T cells. Spanning cysteine to phenylalanine, the CDR3 consists of 8 amino acids. Here the CDR3 DNA is all that survives: 24 bases in frame from base 1. The sample was run on an Illumina HiSeq 1500. TCRdb reprocessing: public reads trimmed at Q25 with fastp, clones called with MiXCR, in-frame beta chains kept. Identical CDR3 protein sequences are pooled into one entry, listed with their most common genes and DNA. The sample table contains approximately 990,000 distinct CDR3 sequences; only one count was recorded for around 32% of them. The top ten clonotypes cover more than 13% of the sample.

The TCR comes from a human donor in good health (CMV status not recorded). Some clones in this sample may be carry-over from other donors' samples. The chain couples TRBV12-3 or TRBV12-4 to TRBJ2-3; the D segment cannot be called with confidence. The starting material was cultured CD8+ T cells from PBMCs, obtained from culture after CMV antigen stimulation. The CDR3 has the sequence CASSPGDF. In nucleotide form, the sequence is TGTGCCAGCAGTCCTGGAGATTTT.